This passage covers 12 T cell receptor beta chains from one sample sequenced in a study of naive and memory T cell subsets. Study findings and constraints: Especially in CD8 cells, naive repertoires contained a few larger clonotypes, possibly CD45RA-re-expressing memory cells.

Both TRBC1 and TRBC2 were covered by a beta constant-region primer of two equimolar oligonucleotides. Ligated cDNA was amplified by four rounds of PCR with nested alpha and beta constant-region primers and SP2. TCRdb re-derived calls from the UMI-ligation and nested PCR reads in MiXCR, one entry per CDR3 protein. The sample records about 150,000 distinct CDR3 sequences, roughly 20% being singletons. The antigens these receptors bind are not known. Source material: naive CD4+ T cells from blood. The receptor source for this set is a human donor in good health.

This clonotype was recorded a few times. The V call is TRBV12-3 or TRBV12-4, the J call TRBJ2-7, with 9 bases lining up with TRBD1. The CDR3 has 14 residues. The junction had 4 bases not matched to a gene; V was cut back by 6 bases and J by 1 base. Here the CDR3 DNA reads TGTGCCAGCAGCCCGACAGGGGGATCCTACGAGCAGTACTTC. It specifies CASSPTGGSYEQYF.

The chain joins TRBV29-1 to TRBJ2-2, with TRBD2 identical over 8 bases. The CDR3 runs to 16 residues. Germline values: CDR1 SQVTM, CDR2 ANQGSEA. V shed 0 bases and J 2 bases; nucleotides not matched to a gene: 5. Here the CDR3 reads CSVEDRSGRNTGELFF. CDR3 in DNA: TGCAGCGTTGAAGATCGGAGCGGGAGAAACACCGGGGAGCTGTTTTTT.

In its sample, this clonotype was seen a few times. The rearrangement joins TRBV7-2 to TRBJ2-1; the D gene is possibly TRBD2 (6 bases). Germline values: CDR1 SGHTA, CDR2 FQGNSA. V was clipped by 3 bases and J by 9 bases, with 21 bases between them. The CDR3 is 16 amino acids. Here the CDR3 reads CASSFGTSRTIGEQFF. The CDR3 DNA is TGTGCCAGCAGCTTCGGCACTAGCCGTACCATAGGTGAGCAGTTCTTC.

V usage is TRBV28 and J usage is TRBJ2-2, with D perhaps matching TRBD1 (6 bases). CDR3 size: 14 residues. Germline loops: CDR1 MDHEN, CDR2 SYDVKM. With 6 bases removed from V and 6 bases from J, the gap between germline ends came to 14 bases. CDR3 DNA sequence: TGTGCCAGCAGCACGCAGGGGTGGTCCGGGGAGCTGTTTTTT. Its translation: CASSTQGWSGELFF.

This sequence joins TRBV30 and TRBJ2-7; TRBD1 is a possible D gene (5 bases). The V gene's germline CDR1 is GTSNPN and CDR2 SVGIG (reference sequence). Trimming shortened V by 4 bases and J by 4 bases, and 17 bases separated the two germline ends. This CDR3 is 14 amino acids long. Here the CDR3 DNA reads TGTGCCTGGACACGCGGACCACAGGCTTACGAGCAGTACTTC. This gives the protein CAWTRGPQAYEQYF.

This clonotype was observed a few times. The chain carries TRBV10-3 and TRBJ2-5; D is possibly TRBD2 (5 bases). V was cut by 5 bases and J by 4 bases, with 14 bases left in between. Germline V CDR1 and CDR2: ENHRY, SYGVKD. This CDR3 comprises 14 residues. The DNA of the CDR3 is TGTGCCATCAGTTATTCGAGGGTGGGAGAGACCCAGTACTTC. Amino acids: CAISYSRVGETQYF.

The rearrangement uses TRBV7-6 and TRBJ2-1; 7 bases agree with TRBD2. The CDR3 is made up of 18 amino acids. Losses at the gene ends were 1 base for V and 15 bases for J; bases not matched to a gene: 24. CDR1 and CDR2 (germline): SGHVS, FNYEAQ. CDR3 nucleotides: TGTGCCAGCAGCTTAGGCGGCTCGCTGGGGACTACTACAATGAGTGGGTTCTTC. As protein: CASSLGGSLGTTTMSGFF.

This clonotype was detected only a few times. The chain combines TRBV29-1 with TRBJ2-2, with D unresolved. The CDR3 length is 14 residues. Looked up from germline, CDR1 is SQVTM and CDR2 is ANQGSEA. The V end lost 5 bases, the J end lost 3 bases, and 13 bases lay between the germline ends. The CDR3 sequence is CSVRVSADTGELFF. For the CDR3, the DNA is TGCAGCGTTCGGGTGTCAGCAGACACCGGGGAGCTGTTTTTT.

The chain joins TRBV7-9 to TRBJ2-3; D is ambiguous. The length of the CDR3 is 15 residues. The germline V gene has CDR1 SEHNR and CDR2 FQNEAQ (reference sequence). V was shortened by 4 bases and J by 0 bases, with 11 bases between the two germline ends. The DNA for the CDR3 is TGTGCCAGCAGCTCCGACCTTTCTAGCACAGATACGCAGTATTTT. Translating gives CASSSDLSSTDTQYF.

In this sample, this clonotype turned up a few times. The CDR3 reads CASSFLPVEQYF. The CDR3 nucleotides read TGTGCCAGCAGTTTCCTGCCTGTCGAGCAGTACTTC. The chain recombines TRBV12-3 or TRBV12-4 with TRBJ2-7; unclear D gene. Trimming took 3 bases from V and 6 from J, leaving 9 bases between them. The CDR3 is 12 residues long.

This clonotype was seen more than once but under ten times. The chain employs TRBV18 and TRBJ2-4; D uncertain. The CDR3 has 14 residues. V lost 5 bases to trimming and J lost 8 bases, with 16 bases between them. The germline V gene encodes CDR1 KGHSH and CDR2 LQKENI. The CDR3 sequence is CASSSRRVADIQYF. CDR3 DNA: TGTGCCAGCTCATCCCGCCGGGTAGCCGACATTCAGTACTTC.

The chain carries TRBV10-2 and TRBJ1-2; D is undetermined. Looked up from germline, CDR1 is WSHSY and CDR2 is SAAADI. V was shortened by 3 bases and J by 4 bases, with 15 bases between the two germline ends. The CDR3 is 15 residues long. CDR3 loop: CASSEGPATGYGYTF. As DNA, the CDR3 is TGCGCCAGCAGTGAAGGTCCGGCCACGGGCTATGGCTACACCTTC.